The T cell receptor beta chain under discussion was sequenced for a study of naive and memory T cell subsets. Findings and caveats of the study: Between naive and memory subsets, TCR abundance power law exponents differed. Over 85% of naive TCR sequences appeared only once, unlike memory subsets.

CDR1 and CDR2 (germline): KGHDR, SFDVKD. Trimming shortened V by 9 bases and J by 4 bases, and 18 bases separated the two germline ends. This CDR3 comprises 15 residues. The beta constant-region primer was an equimolar mix of two oligonucleotides covering TRBC1 and TRBC2. Ligated cDNA was amplified by four rounds of PCR with nested alpha and beta constant-region primers and SP2. Using its own MiXCR run on the UMI-ligation and nested PCR reads, TCRdb lists one record per CDR3 protein. The sample includes tens of thousands of distinct CDR3 sequences, 9% of them seen just once. Comments on this clonotype: Its antigen is still unknown. This is likely a read error, given that the CDR3 carries no conserved phenylalanine or tryptophan at its end.

From the second PCR step, alpha and beta chains were amplified apart. Four subsets defined by CD45RA and CD27 were sorted after CD3, CD4, CD8 and live/dead staining. The TCR originated in a human donor in good health. Sequenced sample: naive CD8+ T cells from blood. The chain couples TRBV24-1 to TRBJ2-1, with D unclear. The CDR3 DNA reads TGTGCCACCTCGCGACGTGGGGTTGGGTACAATGAGCAGTTCTCC. Translating it yields CATSRRGVGYNEQFS.